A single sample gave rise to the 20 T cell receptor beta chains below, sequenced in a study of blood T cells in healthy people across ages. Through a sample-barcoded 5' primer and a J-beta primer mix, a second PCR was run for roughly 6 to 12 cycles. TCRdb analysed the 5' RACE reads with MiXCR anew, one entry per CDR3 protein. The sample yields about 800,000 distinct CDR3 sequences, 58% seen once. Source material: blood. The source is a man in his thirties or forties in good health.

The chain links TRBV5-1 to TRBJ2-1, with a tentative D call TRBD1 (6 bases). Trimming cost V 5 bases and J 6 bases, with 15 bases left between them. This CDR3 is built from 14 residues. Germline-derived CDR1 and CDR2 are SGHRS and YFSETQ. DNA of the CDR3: TGCGCCAGCAGGCTAAACAGGGAGAGCAATGAGCAGTTCTTC. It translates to CASRLNRESNEQFF.

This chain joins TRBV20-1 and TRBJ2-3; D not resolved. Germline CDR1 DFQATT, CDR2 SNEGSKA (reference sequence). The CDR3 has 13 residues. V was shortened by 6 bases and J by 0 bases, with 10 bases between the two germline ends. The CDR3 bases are TGCAGTGCCCCGGTGGGGAGCACAGATACGCAGTATTTT. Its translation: CSAPVGSTDTQYF.

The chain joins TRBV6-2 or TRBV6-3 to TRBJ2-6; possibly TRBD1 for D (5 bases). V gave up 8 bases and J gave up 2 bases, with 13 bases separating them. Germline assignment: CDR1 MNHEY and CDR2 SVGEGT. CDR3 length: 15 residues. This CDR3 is CASGSGFPGANVLTF. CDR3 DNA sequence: TGTGCCAGCGGGTCAGGGTTCCCTGGGGCCAACGTCCTGACTTTC.

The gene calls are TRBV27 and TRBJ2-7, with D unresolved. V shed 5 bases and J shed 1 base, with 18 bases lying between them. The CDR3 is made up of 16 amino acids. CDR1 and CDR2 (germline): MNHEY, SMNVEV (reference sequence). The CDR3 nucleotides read TGTGCCAGCAGTCCCCGGGTCCCTGGTGGGTCCTACGAGCAGTACTTC. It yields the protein CASSPRVPGGSYEQYF.

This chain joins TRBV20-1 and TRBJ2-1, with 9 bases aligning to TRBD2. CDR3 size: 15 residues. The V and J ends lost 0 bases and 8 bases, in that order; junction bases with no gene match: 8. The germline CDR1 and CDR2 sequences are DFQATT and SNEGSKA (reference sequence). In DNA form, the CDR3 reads TGCAGTGCTAGAGATTTCGGGACTAGCAGCGATGAGCAGTTCTTC. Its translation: CSARDFGTSSDEQFF.

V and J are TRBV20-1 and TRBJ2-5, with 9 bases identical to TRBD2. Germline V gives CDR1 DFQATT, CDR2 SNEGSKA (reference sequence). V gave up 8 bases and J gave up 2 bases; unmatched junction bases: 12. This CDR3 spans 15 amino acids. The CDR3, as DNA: TGCAGTCTCCTCGCGCCAGCGGGGGGACAAGAGACCCAGTACTTC. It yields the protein CSLLAPAGGQETQYF.

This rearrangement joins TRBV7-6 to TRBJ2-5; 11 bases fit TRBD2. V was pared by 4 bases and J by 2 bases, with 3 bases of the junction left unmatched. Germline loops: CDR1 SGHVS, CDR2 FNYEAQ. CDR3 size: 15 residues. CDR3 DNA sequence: TGTGCCAGCAGCTCTAGCGGGGGGCGACAAGAGACCCAGTACTTC. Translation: CASSSSGGRQETQYF.

CDR3 DNA sequence: TGTGCCAGCAGCCCCTTGAAAGGGGCCCGCACCTACGAGCAGTACTTC. This translates into CASSPLKGARTYEQYF. The chain is built from TRBV13 and TRBJ2-7, with D possibly being TRBD1 (5 bases). This CDR3 contains 16 residues. From germline, CDR1 is PRHDT and CDR2 FYEKMQ (reference sequence). Trimming pared 5 bases from V and 2 bases from J, leaving 19 bases between. Based on the CDR3 plus reference TRBV13 and TRBJ2-7, the full variable domain is AAGVIQSPRHLIKEKRETATLKCYPIPRHDTVYWYQQGPGQDPQFLISFYEKMQSDKGSIPDRFSAQQFSDYHSELNMSSLELGDSALYFCASSPLKGARTYEQYFGPGTRLTVT.

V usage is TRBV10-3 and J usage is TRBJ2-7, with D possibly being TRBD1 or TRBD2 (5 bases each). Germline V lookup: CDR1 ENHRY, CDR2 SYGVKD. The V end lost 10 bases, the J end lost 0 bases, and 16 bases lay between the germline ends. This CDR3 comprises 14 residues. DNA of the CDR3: TGTGCCACCGGGGCTCTAGGTAGCTCCTACGAGCAGTACTTC. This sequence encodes CATGALGSSYEQYF.

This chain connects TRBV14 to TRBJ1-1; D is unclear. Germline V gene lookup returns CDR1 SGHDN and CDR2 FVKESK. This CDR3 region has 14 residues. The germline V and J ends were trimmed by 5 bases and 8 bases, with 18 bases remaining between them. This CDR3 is CASSYNMGFNEAFF. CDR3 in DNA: TGTGCCAGCAGCTACAACATGGGGTTTAACGAAGCTTTCTTT.

The CDR3 spells CSLLGDREETQYF. The CDR3 DNA reads as TGCAGTTTGCTGGGGGACAGGGAAGAGACCCAGTACTTC. The V and J genes are TRBV20-1 and TRBJ2-5, with 9 bases identical to TRBD1. The trim removed 8 bases at V and 3 bases at J, leaving 7 bases unmatched. Germline CDR1 and CDR2: DFQATT and SNEGSKA (reference sequence). The CDR3 contains 13 residues.

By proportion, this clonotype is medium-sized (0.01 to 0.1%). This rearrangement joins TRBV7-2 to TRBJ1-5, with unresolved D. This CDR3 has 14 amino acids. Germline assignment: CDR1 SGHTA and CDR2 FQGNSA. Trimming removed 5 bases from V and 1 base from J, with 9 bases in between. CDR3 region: CASSPQGSNQPQHF. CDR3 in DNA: TGTGCCAGCAGCCCTCAAGGGAGCAATCAGCCCCAGCATTTT. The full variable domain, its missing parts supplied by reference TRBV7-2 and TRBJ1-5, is GAGVSQSPSNKVTEKGKDVELRCDPISGHTALYWYRQSLGQGLEFLIYFQGNSAPDKSGLPSDRFSAERTGGSVSTLTIQRTQQEDSAVYLCASSPQGSNQPQHFGDGTRLSIL.

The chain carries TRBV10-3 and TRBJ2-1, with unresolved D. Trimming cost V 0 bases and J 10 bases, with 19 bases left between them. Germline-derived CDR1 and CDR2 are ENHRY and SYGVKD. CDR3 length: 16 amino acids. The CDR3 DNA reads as TGTGCCATCAGTGAGTCGAGCGTCTTGAATGCGCGCGAGCAGTTCTTC. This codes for CAISESSVLNAREQFF.

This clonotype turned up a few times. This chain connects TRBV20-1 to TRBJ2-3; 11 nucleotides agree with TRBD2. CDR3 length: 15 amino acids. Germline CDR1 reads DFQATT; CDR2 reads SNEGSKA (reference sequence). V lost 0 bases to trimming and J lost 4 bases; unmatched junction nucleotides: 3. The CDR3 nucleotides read TGCAGTGCTAGAGACCCGACTAGCGGGGCAGATACGCAGTATTTT. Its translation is CSARDPTSGADTQYF.

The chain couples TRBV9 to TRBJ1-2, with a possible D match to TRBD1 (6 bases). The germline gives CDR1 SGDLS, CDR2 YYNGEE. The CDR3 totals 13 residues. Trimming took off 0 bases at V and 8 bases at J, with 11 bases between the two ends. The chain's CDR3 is CASSVDWQGGYTF. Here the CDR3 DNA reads TGTGCCAGCAGCGTAGATTGGCAGGGGGGCTACACCTTC.

The CDR3 region has the DNA TGTGCCAGCAGGAGGGTCGATACGCAGTATTTT. Amino acid sequence: CASRRVDTQYF. The chain employs TRBV2 and TRBJ2-3; D possibly corresponds to TRBD2 (5 bases). V gave up 6 bases and J gave up 6 bases, with 7 bases separating them. Looked up from germline, CDR1 is SNHLY and CDR2 is FYNNEI. The CDR3 sequence is 11 residues long.

The CDR3 DNA is TGTGCCAGCAGCTTGGGATCGACAGCTAGCTACACCTTC. Its translation: CASSLGSTASYTF. V is TRBV7-2 and J is TRBJ1-2; a possible D gene is TRBD1 (5 bases). The CDR3 extends over 13 amino acids. Trimming took 3 bases from V and 9 from J, leaving 14 bases between them. CDR1 and CDR2 (germline): SGHTA, FQGNSA. The whole variable domain, filled in from reference TRBV7-2 and TRBJ1-2, reads GAGVSQSPSNKVTEKGKDVELRCDPISGHTALYWYRQSLGQGLEFLIYFQGNSAPDKSGLPSDRFSAERTGGSVSTLTIQRTQQEDSAVYLCASSLGSTASYTFGSGTRLTVV.

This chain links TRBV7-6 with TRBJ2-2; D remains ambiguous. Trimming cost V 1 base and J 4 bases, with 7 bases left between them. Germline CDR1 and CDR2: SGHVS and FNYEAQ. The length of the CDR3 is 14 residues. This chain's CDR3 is CASSLESATGELFF. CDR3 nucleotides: TGTGCCAGCAGCTTAGAGTCCGCCACCGGGGAGCTGTTTTTT.

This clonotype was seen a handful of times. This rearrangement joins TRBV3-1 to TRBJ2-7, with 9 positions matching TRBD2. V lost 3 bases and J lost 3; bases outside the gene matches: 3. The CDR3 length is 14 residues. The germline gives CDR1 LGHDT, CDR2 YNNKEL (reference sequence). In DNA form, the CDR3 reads TGTGCCAGCAGCCACGGACTAGCGATCTACGAGCAGTACTTC. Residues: CASSHGLAIYEQYF.

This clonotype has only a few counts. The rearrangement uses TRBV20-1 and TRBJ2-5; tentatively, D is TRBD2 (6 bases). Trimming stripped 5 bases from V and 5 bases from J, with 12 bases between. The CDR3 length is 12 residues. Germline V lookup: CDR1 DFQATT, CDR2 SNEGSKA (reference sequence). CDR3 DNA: TGCAGTGCTTGGGGGGTCCAGGAGACCCAGTACTTC. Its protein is CSAWGVQETQYF.